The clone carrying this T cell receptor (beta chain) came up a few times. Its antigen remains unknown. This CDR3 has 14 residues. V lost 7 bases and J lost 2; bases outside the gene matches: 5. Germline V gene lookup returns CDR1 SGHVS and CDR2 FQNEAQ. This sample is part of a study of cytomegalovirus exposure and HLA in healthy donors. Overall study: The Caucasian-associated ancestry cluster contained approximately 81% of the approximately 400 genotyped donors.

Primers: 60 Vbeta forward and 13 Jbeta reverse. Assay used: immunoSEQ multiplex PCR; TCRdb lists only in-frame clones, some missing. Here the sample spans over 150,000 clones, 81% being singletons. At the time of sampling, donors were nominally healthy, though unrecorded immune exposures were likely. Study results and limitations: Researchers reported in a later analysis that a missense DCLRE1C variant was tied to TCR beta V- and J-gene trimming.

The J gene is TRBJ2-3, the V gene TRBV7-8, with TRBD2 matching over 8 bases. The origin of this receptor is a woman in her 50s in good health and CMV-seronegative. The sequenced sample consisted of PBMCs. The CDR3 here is CASTSGGDTDTQYF. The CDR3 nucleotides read TGTGCCAGCACCAGCGGGGGAGACACAGATACGCAGTATTTT.